This T cell receptor beta chain was captured by sequencing in a study of blood T cell repertoires in COVID-19 (TCRdb year 2020). Context from the whole study: Collaborator samples came from the United States, Italy and Spain and covered acute and convalescent phases of COVID-19. The material from the prospective study consisted of cDNA or gDNA derived from T cells, B-cell-depleted T cells, or PBMCs. Subjects who had been exposed to COVID-19, were actively infected with it, or had recovered from it provided the deeply sampled blood TCRbeta repertoires that made up the dataset. The repertoires were made available in a free public database intended to serve as a resource for research on the immune response to SARS-CoV-2. The samples were drawn from two sources: the first 160 participants of the ongoing ImmuneRACE study, and approximately 1,300 subjects contributed by 6 global collaborators. Sample metadata almost always included a de-identified subject ID, COVID-19 status, age in years and sex. HLA class I and class II types, where available, came from metadata supplied by the sample provider rather than from assay-based typing. The research as a whole found: The amount of clinical and demographic metadata varied by source and participant and was provided uncurated.

The CDR3, cysteine through phenylalanine, is 17 amino acids long. The DNA shown is the 51-base CDR3, in frame from base 1. V is reduced by 0 bases and J by 2 bases, leaving a spacing of 14 bases between them. Based on the germline V gene (reference sequence), the CDR1 and CDR2 sequences are LGHDT and YNNKEL. This clone came up a few times. Its antigen is still unknown. No qualities accompany the bases; no much larger clone lies one base away. The collaborating institutions used their own protocols to collect whole blood in K2EDTA tubes. Collaborator samples were shipped for TCRbeta analysis as frozen whole blood, isolated PBMCs, or DNA extracted from either sample type. TCRbeta CDR3 regions were amplified from genomic DNA by means of the immunoSEQ Assay, a bias-controlled multiplex PCR. On the authors' methods: Within the assay, amplification of reference gene primers was used to estimate how many nucleated cells each sample contained. To quantify the absolute abundance of each unique TCRbeta CDR3 rearrangement, sequence reads were collapsed and filtered. Productive Simpson clonality was computed per sample as the square root of Simpson's diversity index over productive rearrangements. In TCRdb, the immuneACCESS table is reduced to in-frame sequences with V and J assigned. These tables do not hold every clone; where another copy was compared, an unresolved V gene accounts for under half, and the others remain unexplained. V and J calls plus clone size are reproduced from that table; the DNA served to infer D and trimming. Counted in this sample were more than 250,000 clones; around 88% of them appeared once. The ten most abundant clones make up under 2% of the sample.

The sequence came from a woman aged 45-65 years with acute or convalescent COVID-19. The material sequenced was peripheral blood. The receptor chain draws on TRBV3-1 (or the pseudogene TRBV3-2) and TRBJ1-5; no D gene can be assigned with confidence. Read as DNA, the sequence is TGTGCCAGCAGCCAAGATGGCTTAACCTCCGGCAATCAGCCCCAGCATTTT. Its protein product is CASSQDGLTSGNQPQHF.